This T cell receptor (beta chain) is from a study of PD-1 blockade in classical Hodgkin lymphoma (TCRdb year 2020). With respect to the entire study: Nivolumab dosing was 3 mg/kg intravenously every 2 weeks, continuing until either disease progression or unacceptable toxicity. The study used CyTOF and TCR beta sequencing to define a peripheral blood immune signature of response to PD-1 blockade in classical Hodgkin lymphoma.

The sample's time point label, in plain terms: cycle 2 day 1 (C2D1) of nivolumab. All trial patients had relapsed after autologous stem cell transplantation, with cohorts A, B and C differing in prior brentuximab vedotin exposure. A total of 56 patients with relapsed/refractory classical Hodgkin lymphoma made up the trial cohort, and each patient's best overall response was complete response, partial response or progressive disease. In the multi-cohort phase II CheckMate 205 trial, trial patients received single-agent nivolumab. An independent review committee assessed best overall response by applying the 2007 International Working Group response criteria. Trial PBMCs were collected immediately before nivolumab initiation (C1D1) and during therapy at cycle 2 day 1 and cycle 4 day 1. Peripheral blood was collected in 8 mL Vacutainer Cell Preparation Tubes, from which PBMCs were isolated by centrifugation and then cryopreserved.

Broad study findings and their caveats: Baseline diversity similar to that of newly diagnosed patients was observed in trial patients achieving complete response, whereas significantly lower diversity was observed in partial responders and progressors. By C4D1, a significant rise was seen in CD4+ TCR diversity but not in CD8+ TCR diversity (p=0.0027 vs p=0.16), and the rise was most apparent among complete responders (p=0.02). Baseline TCR diversity was reported as lower in newly diagnosed patients than in healthy donors, and lower still in relapsed/refractory patients. Lower diversity was observed in patients in whom nivolumab was started less than 1 year after ASCT, and these patients were excluded from later analyses so that confounding by immune reconstitution would be avoided. The study was limited to a single clinical trial cohort, and causes of repertoire differences, possibly disease activity or prior therapy, remained undefined.

The Qiagen DNeasy kit was used to extract genomic DNA from unsorted PBMCs and from the negatively selected CD4+ and CD8+ fractions. TCR beta CDR3 regions were amplified by immunoSEQ multiplex PCR using primers annealing to V and J segments. A synthetic immune receptor repertoire was used to minimize amplification bias, and any residual bias was removed computationally once sequencing was done. The authors processed their data as follows. Custom Python scripts were used to quantify repertoire diversity as the Shannon entropy index. Unsorted, CD4+ and CD8+ repertoires were analyzed separately, except in combined analyses where CD4+ and CD8+ sequences were merged in silico. A clone counted as expanded when the clone's frequency after treatment rose at least 2-fold relative to C1D1, and clones undetected at baseline were given a pseudocount of 0.5. Singleton clones were defined as clones with 0 or 1 copy at C1D1, and non-singleton clones were defined as clones with 2 or more copies. Clones expanded in unsorted samples were annotated as CD4+, CD8+ or unknown by matching protein sequences in sorted samples from the same patient. Diversity changes from C1D1 to C4D1 were tested in paired samples using Wilcoxon tests. TCRdb holds this immuneACCESS table with in-frame rearrangements only. Some clones are missing; in checked studies, unresolved V genes explain under half, and the rest has no known cause. The DNA was the basis for D and trimming; V, J and clone size are from that table. This sample gives 25,000 to 35,000 clones in total; 60% to 75% of them show up just once. The top ten constitute over 25% of the sample.

This clone was detected a few times. This clone's antigen is unknown. Base qualities are missing; no much larger clone stands one base away. Relative to germline, V is 2 bases shorter and J is 2 bases shorter, with 8 bases between their ends. The CDR3 covers 13 residues, taking in both the cysteine and the phenylalanine. Only the CDR3 DNA is retained, 39 bases long and in frame from the first base. Based on the germline V gene (reference sequence), the CDR1 and CDR2 sequences are SGHNT and YYREEE. The receptor comes from a human donor with classical Hodgkin lymphoma. Material: peripheral blood mononuclear cells (PBMCs), obtained before the second cycle of nivolumab. The chain is assembled from TRBV5-4 and TRBJ2-7; no D gene can be assigned with confidence. The CDR3 protein: CASSFGRTYEQYF. The DNA reads as follows: TGTGCCAGCAGCTTCGGACGTACCTACGAGCAGTACTTC.